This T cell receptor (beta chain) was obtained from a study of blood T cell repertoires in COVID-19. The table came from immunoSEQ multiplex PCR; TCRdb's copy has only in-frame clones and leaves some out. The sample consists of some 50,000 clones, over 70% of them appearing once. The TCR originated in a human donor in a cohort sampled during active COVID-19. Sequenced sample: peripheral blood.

Here the CDR3 reads CASSLSTSRNTDTQYF. Here the CDR3 DNA reads TGTGCCAGCAGCTTAAGTACTAGCCGAAACACAGATACGCAGTATTTT. The V call is TRBV7-9, the J call TRBJ2-3, with D possibly being TRBD2 (6 bases). With 2 bases removed from V and 2 bases from J, the gap between germline ends came to 14 bases. The CDR3 length is 16 residues. CDR1 is SEHNR, CDR2 FQNEAQ, per germline (reference sequence).